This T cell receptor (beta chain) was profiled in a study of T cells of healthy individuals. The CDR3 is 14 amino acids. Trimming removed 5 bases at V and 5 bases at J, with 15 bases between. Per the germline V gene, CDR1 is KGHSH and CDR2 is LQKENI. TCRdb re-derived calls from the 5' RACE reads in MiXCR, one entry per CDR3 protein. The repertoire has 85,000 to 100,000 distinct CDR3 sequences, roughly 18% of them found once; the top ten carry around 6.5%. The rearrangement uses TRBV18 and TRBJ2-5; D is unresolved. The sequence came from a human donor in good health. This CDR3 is CASSVGPQAETQYF. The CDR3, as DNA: TGTGCCAGCTCAGTCGGGCCCCAGGCCGAGACCCAGTACTTC.